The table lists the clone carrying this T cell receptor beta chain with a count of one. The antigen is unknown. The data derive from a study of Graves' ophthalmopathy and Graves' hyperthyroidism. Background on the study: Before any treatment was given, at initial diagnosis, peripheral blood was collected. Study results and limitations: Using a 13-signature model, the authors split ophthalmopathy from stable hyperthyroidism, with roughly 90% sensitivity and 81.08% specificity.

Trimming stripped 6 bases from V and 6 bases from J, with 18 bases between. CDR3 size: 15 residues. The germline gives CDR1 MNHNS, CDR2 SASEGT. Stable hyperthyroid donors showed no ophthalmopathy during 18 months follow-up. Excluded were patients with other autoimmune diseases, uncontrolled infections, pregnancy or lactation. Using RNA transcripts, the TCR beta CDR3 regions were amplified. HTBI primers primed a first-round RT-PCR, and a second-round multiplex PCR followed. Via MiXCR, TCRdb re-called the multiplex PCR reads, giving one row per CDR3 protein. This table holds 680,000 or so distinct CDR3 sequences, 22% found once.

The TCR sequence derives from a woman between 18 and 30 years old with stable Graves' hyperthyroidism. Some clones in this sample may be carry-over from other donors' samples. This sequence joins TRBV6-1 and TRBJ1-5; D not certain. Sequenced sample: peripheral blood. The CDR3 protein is CASRAPTRIGQPQHF. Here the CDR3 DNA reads TGTGCCAGCAGGGCCCCCACAAGGATCGGTCAGCCCCAGCATTTT.